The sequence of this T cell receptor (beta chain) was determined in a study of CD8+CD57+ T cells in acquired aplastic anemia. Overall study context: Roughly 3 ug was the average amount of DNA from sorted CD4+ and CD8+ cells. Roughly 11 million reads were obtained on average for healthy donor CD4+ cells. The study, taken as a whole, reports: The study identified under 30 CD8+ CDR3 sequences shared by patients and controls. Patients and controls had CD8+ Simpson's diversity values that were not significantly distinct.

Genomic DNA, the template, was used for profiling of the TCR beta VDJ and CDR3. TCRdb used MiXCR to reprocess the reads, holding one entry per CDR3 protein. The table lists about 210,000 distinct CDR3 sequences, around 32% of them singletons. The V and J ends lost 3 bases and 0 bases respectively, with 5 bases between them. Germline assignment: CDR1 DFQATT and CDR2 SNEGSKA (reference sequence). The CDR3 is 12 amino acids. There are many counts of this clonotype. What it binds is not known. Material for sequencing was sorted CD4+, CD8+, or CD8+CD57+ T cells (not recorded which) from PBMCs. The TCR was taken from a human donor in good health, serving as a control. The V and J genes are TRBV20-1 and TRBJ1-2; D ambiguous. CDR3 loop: CSASGANYGYTF. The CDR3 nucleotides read TGCAGTGCTAGCGGGGCTAACTATGGCTACACCTTC.